The next 9 T cell receptor beta chains were all read from a single sample in a study of T cell changes during pregnancy in multiple sclerosis. Generated by immunoSEQ multiplex PCR, the TCRdb table keeps only in-frame clones and is missing some. Here the sample spans approximately 46,000 clones, around 89% being singletons. Sample: peripheral blood, taken after pregnancy. Receptors originate from a female donor in good health, enrolled as a control in a pregnancy study.

CDR3 DNA sequence: TGTGCCAGCAGCACCGCGAATTCACCCCTCCACTTT. Its protein is CASSTANSPLHF. The chain combines TRBV5-4 with TRBJ1-6; D is ambiguous. CDR3 length equals 12 residues. V was clipped by 4 bases and J by 7 bases, with 6 bases between them. Germline CDR1 and CDR2: SGHNT and YYREEE (reference sequence). The whole variable domain, filled in from reference TRBV5-4 and TRBJ1-6, reads ETGVTQSPTHLIKTRGQQVTLRCSSQSGHNTVSWYQQALGQGPQFIFQYYREEENGRGNFPPRFSGLQFPNYSSELNVNALELDDSALYLCASSTANSPLHFGNGTRLTVT.

This chain links TRBV5-1 with TRBJ2-7; 10 nucleotides align to TRBD2. The CDR3 consists of 17 residues. Trimming took 4 bases from V and 0 from J; bases not matched to a gene: 10. Germline assignment: CDR1 SGHRS and CDR2 YFSETQ. The chain's CDR3 is CASSELAGRGSSYEQYF. The CDR3 bases are TGCGCCAGCAGCGAACTAGCGGGAAGGGGGAGCTCCTACGAGCAGTACTTC.

CDR3 nucleotide sequence: TGTGCCAGCAGCTCACGGACTAGCGGGATCACAGATACGCAGTATTTT. It specifies CASSSRTSGITDTQYF. The genes are TRBV5-5 and TRBJ2-3; 12 positions match TRBD2. V lost 3 bases to trimming and J lost 2 bases; unmatched junction nucleotides: 4. The CDR3 totals 16 residues. Germline V gene lookup returns CDR1 SGHKS and CDR2 YYEKEE (reference sequence).

The V call is TRBV4-2, the J call TRBJ2-2, with 8 positions matching TRBD2. Germline V gene data show CDR1 as LGHNA and CDR2 as YNFKEQ. J was trimmed by 6 bases and V by 0 bases; bases with no gene match: 15. There are 19 residues in the CDR3. CDR3 amino acids: CASSQDGSRTSGLPGELFF. CDR3 bases: TGTGCCAGCAGCCAAGATGGCTCTCGAACTAGCGGCCTCCCCGGGGAGCTGTTTTTT.

The V and J genes are TRBV6-1 and TRBJ1-5; no reliable D call. The CDR3 loop spans 17 amino acids. Trimming took off 0 bases at V and 0 bases at J, with 12 bases between the two ends. CDR1 is MNHNS and CDR2 is SASEGT in the germline V gene. CDR3 protein: CASSEALTVYSNQPQHF. CDR3 DNA: TGTGCCAGCAGTGAAGCCCTTACAGTTTATAGCAATCAGCCCCAGCATTTT.

The chain recombines TRBV1 with TRBJ2-7; TRBD2, the table's D call, was not compared with the DNA. TRBV1 constitutes a pseudogene. The CDR3 has 15 amino acids. This CDR3 is CTSSPPGLEGYEQYF. In DNA, the CDR3 is TGCACCAGCAGCCCACCGGGACTAGAAGGGTACGAGCAGTACTTC.

The CDR3 DNA reads as TGTGCCAGTAGTATAGCGCCAGGTGGGACCCAGTACTTC. Its translation: CASSIAPGGTQYF. The chain couples TRBV19 to TRBJ2-5; D unresolved. Germline CDR1 is LNHDA and CDR2 is SQIVND (reference sequence). V was pared by 1 base and J by 7 bases, with 10 bases between. The CDR3 consists of 13 residues.

In this sample, this clone turned up a few times. The V call is TRBV7-3, the J call TRBJ1-1, with 9 bases lining up with TRBD1. The CDR3 is 15 amino acids. V was pared by 5 bases and J by 1 base, with 5 bases of the junction left unmatched. Germline V gene sequence: CDR1 SGHTA, CDR2 FQGTGA. The CDR3, as DNA: TGTGCCAGCAGCCCAGGACAGGGGCCGAACACTGAAGCTTTCTTT. Its translation: CASSPGQGPNTEAFF.

This clone was observed a single time. The genes are TRBV5-6 and TRBJ1-5; D remains unclear. V was trimmed by 4 bases and J by 0 bases, leaving 20 bases between them. The CDR3 length is 18 residues. CDR1 SGHDT and CDR2 YYEEEE come from the germline V gene. The CDR3 here is CASSPREDRPYSNQPQHF. In DNA, the CDR3 is TGTGCCAGCAGCCCGAGGGAGGACCGGCCTTATAGCAATCAGCCCCAGCATTTT.